One sample yielded the 21 T cell receptor beta chains listed below, sequenced in a study of cytotoxic CD8 clonotypes in ibrutinib-treated CLL. Clones were read by immunoSEQ multiplex PCR, and TCRdb kept only the in-frame ones, dropping some. The data contain over 110,000 clones, under 95% of them seen just once; the ten biggest clones take up 10% to 11%. The source was PBMCs, collected after 12 months of ibrutinib treatment. The receptor source for this set is a human donor with chronic lymphocytic leukemia.

The V and J genes are TRBV9 and TRBJ2-2, with D possibly TRBD2 on 6 matching bases. The CDR3 extends over 17 amino acids. From germline, CDR1 is SGDLS and CDR2 YYNGEE. Trimming cost V 4 bases and J 2 bases, with 18 bases left between them. As DNA, the CDR3 is TGTGCCAGCAGCCCACACGGGGTAGCGGCAAACACCGGGGAGCTGTTTTTT. Protein sequence: CASSPHGVAANTGELFF.

This chain connects TRBV5-5 to TRBJ2-3; D uncertain. Germline V lookup: CDR1 SGHKS, CDR2 YYEKEE (reference sequence). The CDR3 runs to 14 residues. The V end lost 0 bases, the J end lost 4 bases, and 9 bases lay between the germline ends. CDR3 sequence reads: CASSLGSSPDTQYF. The CDR3 bases are TGTGCCAGCAGCTTGGGGTCGAGTCCAGATACGCAGTATTTT.

The chain combines TRBV5-4 with TRBJ2-2; 7 bases map to TRBD2. This CDR3 has 15 residues. The germline V gene encodes CDR1 SGHNT and CDR2 YYREEE (reference sequence). With 5 bases clipped from V and 0 bases from J, the junction kept 4 bases outside the gene matches. The CDR3 is CASRRAGSNTGELFF. The DNA for the CDR3 is TGTGCCAGCAGAAGAGCGGGATCGAACACCGGGGAGCTGTTTTTT.

This chain links TRBV28 with TRBJ1-2, with D possibly TRBD1 on 5 matching bases. The germline CDR1 and CDR2 sequences are MDHEN and SYDVKM. The CDR3 is 15 residues long. The V and J ends lost 7 bases and 3 bases respectively, with 18 bases between them. DNA for the CDR3: TGTGCCAGCACCCCCATGGGGCGGCCTGACTATGGCTACACCTTC. This translates into CASTPMGRPDYGYTF.

The V and J genes are TRBV28 and TRBJ1-1; 7 bases agree with TRBD1. The ends lost 2 bases at V and 1 base at J; junction bases unmatched: 4. Per germline, CDR1 MDHEN and CDR2 SYDVKM. The CDR3 extends over 15 amino acids. The CDR3 DNA sequence: TGTGCCAGCAGTTTAGCAGGGGGGTGGAACACTGAAGCTTTCTTT. This codes for CASSLAGGWNTEAFF.

This clone was seen a few times. The rearrangement joins TRBV11-2 to TRBJ2-2; D is possibly TRBD1 (6 bases). Between the trimmed V and J ends, which lost 5 bases and 2 bases, there was a span of 18 bases. The CDR3 length is 17 residues. Germline CDR1 and CDR2: SGHAT and FQNNGV. In DNA, the CDR3 is TGTGCCAGCAGCCAGGGGAGAAGGCCGCTTAACACCGGGGAGCTGTTTTTT. Translated: CASSQGRRPLNTGELFF.

The V gene is TRBV7-2, the J gene TRBJ2-7; TRBD2 matches at 10 bases. Germline lookup yields CDR1 SGHTA and CDR2 FQGNSA. The CDR3 spans 14 residues. The J segment lost 6 bases and the V segment lost 2 bases, leaving 4 bases of the junction unmatched. The CDR3 loop is CASSLPAGGPEQYF. As DNA, the CDR3 is TGTGCCAGCAGCTTACCAGCGGGAGGGCCCGAGCAGTACTTC.

CDR3 nucleotide sequence: TGTGCTAGTGGCCGGGGAAGGGACCTCACAGATACGCAGTATTTT. This sequence encodes CASGRGRDLTDTQYF. The chain joins TRBV12-5 to TRBJ2-3; D tentatively reads TRBD1 or TRBD2 (5 bases each). V lost 6 bases to trimming and J lost 2 bases, with 15 bases between them. Germline-derived CDR1 and CDR2 are LGHNT and FRNRAP. CDR3 length: 15 amino acids.

The J gene is TRBJ1-4, the V gene TRBV27, with 10 bases aligning to TRBD1. There are 15 residues in the CDR3. The germline V gene has CDR1 MNHEY and CDR2 SMNVEV (reference sequence). Trimming removed 5 bases from V and 8 bases from J; junction bases left unmatched: 8. DNA of the CDR3: TGTGCCAGCAGTAAGACAGGGGGCGTTGGGGAAAAACTGTTTTTT. Its translation is CASSKTGGVGEKLFF.

This rearrangement joins TRBV10-3 to TRBJ1-5; TRBD1 might be the D (5 bases). The CDR3 has 14 residues. CDR1 ENHRY and CDR2 SYGVKD come from the germline V gene. V lost 3 bases, J lost 7 bases, and 13 bases lay in between. The CDR3 nucleotides read TGTGCCATCAGTGAACAGGCGGAGGAGCAGCCCCAGCATTTT. It yields the protein CAISEQAEEQPQHF.

The chain couples TRBV9 to TRBJ2-3, with 7 bases identical to TRBD2. V lost 0 bases, J lost 6 bases, and 7 bases stayed unmatched. The V gene's germline CDR1 is SGDLS and CDR2 YYNGEE. This CDR3 region has 15 residues. CDR3 in amino acids: CASSVDAGVTDTQYF. For the CDR3, the DNA is TGTGCCAGCAGCGTAGACGCGGGAGTTACGGATACGCAGTATTTT.

V and J are TRBV9 and TRBJ2-7; 9 bases align to TRBD2. Trimming removed 3 bases from V and 0 bases from J; junction bases left unmatched: 7. The CDR3 totals 16 residues. Germline CDR1 and CDR2: SGDLS and YYNGEE. The CDR3 nucleotides are TGTGCCAGCAGCGCTTCTAGCGGGATACTCTCCTACGAGCAGTACTTC. Its protein is CASSASSGILSYEQYF. The whole variable domain, filled in from reference TRBV9 and TRBJ2-7, reads DSGVTQTPKHLITATGQRVTLRCSPRSGDLSVYWYQQSLDQGLQFLIQYYNGEERAKGNILERFSAQQFPDLHSELNLSSLELGDSALYFCASSASSGILSYEQYFGPGTRLTVT.

The gene calls are TRBV5-1 and TRBJ2-3; TRBD2 aligns across 7 bases. With V trimmed by 3 bases and J by 2 bases, 6 bases remained unmatched. The length of the CDR3 is 15 residues. Germline CDR1 reads SGHRS; CDR2 reads YFSETQ. The CDR3: CASSSIAGITDTQYF. CDR3 nucleotides: TGCGCCAGCAGCTCCATAGCGGGTATCACAGATACGCAGTATTTT.

The rearrangement links TRBV7-2 to TRBJ2-3; 9 bases agree with TRBD1. CDR1 is SGHTA, CDR2 FQGNSA, per germline. The J segment lost 2 bases and the V segment lost 4 bases, leaving 7 bases of the junction unmatched. The CDR3 contains 16 residues. CDR3 in amino acids: CASSSQQGAPTDTQYF. The CDR3 DNA reads TGTGCCAGCAGCTCCCAACAGGGGGCGCCCACAGATACGCAGTATTTT. The variable domain in full, with the rest retrieved from reference TRBV7-2 and TRBJ2-3, is GAGVSQSPSNKVTEKGKDVELRCDPISGHTALYWYRQSLGQGLEFLIYFQGNSAPDKSGLPSDRFSAERTGGSVSTLTIQRTQQEDSAVYLCASSSQQGAPTDTQYFGPGTRLTVL.

The chain recombines TRBV7-2 with TRBJ1-2; D gene unclear. Germline CDR1 SGHTA, CDR2 FQGNSA. Trimming took off 2 bases at V and 8 bases at J, with 12 bases between the two ends. The CDR3 loop spans 13 amino acids. DNA for the CDR3: TGTGCCAGCAGCTTATCCACCCCGGGAGGCTACACCTTC. Its protein is CASSLSTPGGYTF.

This clone was seen only once. The chain has TRBV7-2 and TRBJ2-7; D unresolved. CDR1 and CDR2 (germline): SGHTA, FQGNSA. The CDR3 contains 14 residues. Trimming pared 6 bases from V and 7 bases from J, leaving 19 bases between. CDR3 residues: CASRFGIHLEEQYF. The CDR3, as DNA: TGTGCCAGCAGATTCGGTATCCATCTTGAAGAGCAGTACTTC.

The chain combines TRBV6-5 with TRBJ2-7, with a tentative D call TRBD1 (6 bases). This CDR3 is 14 amino acids long. V shed 3 bases and J shed 2 bases, with 11 bases lying between them. Germline V gene sequence: CDR1 MNHEY, CDR2 SVGAGI. The CDR3 loop reads CASSYGPGAYEQYF. CDR3 nucleotides: TGTGCCAGCAGTTATGGTCCAGGGGCCTACGAGCAGTACTTC.

The chain employs TRBV18 and TRBJ2-7; tentatively, D is TRBD1 (6 bases). The CDR3 sequence is 12 residues long. The germline gives CDR1 KGHSH, CDR2 LQKENI. V was cut by 2 bases and J by 5 bases, with 7 bases left in between. CDR3 DNA sequence: TGTGCCAGCTCACCAGCAGGGGACGAGCAGTACTTC. This codes for CASSPAGDEQYF.

The chain uses TRBV5-1 and TRBJ2-7; a weak D match, TRBD1 (5 bases). Germline V CDR1 and CDR2: SGHRS, YFSETQ. The V end was cut by 7 bases, the J end by 6 bases, with 11 bases between. The CDR3 has 11 residues. CDR3 in amino acids: CASRQGFEQYF. In DNA, the CDR3 is TGCGCCAGCCGCCAGGGATTCGAGCAGTACTTC.

V gene TRBV4-2 combines with J gene TRBJ2-7; D may correspond to TRBD1 or TRBD2 (5 bases each). CDR3 size: 16 residues. V was pared by 1 base and J by 5 bases, with 18 bases between. The V gene's germline CDR1 is LGHNA and CDR2 YNFKEQ. The CDR3 DNA sequence: TGTGCCAGCAGCCAAGCCCCGGGACCTCCAAGCGACGAGCAGTACTTC. Translation gives CASSQAPGPPSDEQYF.

The genes are TRBV27 and TRBJ2-5; 8 positions match TRBD2. CDR3 length: 16 residues. V was pared by 4 bases and J by 1 base, with 8 bases of the junction left unmatched. CDR1 and CDR2 from the germline V gene are MNHEY and SMNVEV (reference sequence). The chain's CDR3 is CASSSFLAGRQETQYF. DNA of the CDR3: TGTGCCAGCAGTTCTTTCTTAGCGGGACGCCAAGAGACCCAGTACTTC.